A single sample gave rise to the 13 T cell receptor beta chains below, sequenced in a study of cytomegalovirus exposure and HLA in healthy donors. PCR used 60 Vbeta primers and 13 Jbeta primers. Sequenced by immunoSEQ multiplex PCR; TCRdb stores in-frame clones only, minus some. The data show approximately 160,000 clones, almost 80% seen once. Sequencing was performed on PBMCs. The receptors here all came from a young man in good health and CMV-seropositive.

The gene calls are TRBV10-1 and TRBJ2-1; D is possibly TRBD2 (5 bases). Trimming took off 6 bases at V and 5 bases at J, with 11 bases between the two ends. CDR3 length equals 13 residues. Per germline, CDR1 WNHNN and CDR2 SYGVQD (reference sequence). CDR3: CASSPLGDNEQFF. Here the CDR3 DNA reads TGCGCCAGCAGCCCCTTGGGAGACAATGAGCAGTTCTTC.

This chain uses TRBV7-8 with TRBJ1-3; D is unresolved. V was shortened by 4 bases and J by 0 bases, with 7 bases between the two germline ends. Per the germline V gene, CDR1 is SGHVS and CDR2 is FQNEAQ. The CDR3 sequence is 14 residues long. CDR3 sequence: CASSSMSSGNTIYF. CDR3 in DNA: TGTGCCAGCAGCTCTATGAGCTCTGGAAACACCATATATTTT.

The rearrangement links TRBV5-5 to TRBJ2-3; 13 nucleotides align to TRBD2. V lost 1 base, J lost 9 bases, and 14 bases stayed unmatched. The CDR3 runs to 18 residues. Germline V CDR1 and CDR2: SGHKS, YYEKEE (reference sequence). Written as DNA, the CDR3 is TGTGCCAGCAGCTTGACCCAGAGCGGACTAGCGGGAGTAGAAACGCAGTATTTT. Translation gives CASSLTQSGLAGVETQYF.

This rearrangement joins TRBV7-9 to TRBJ2-7; no firm D call. The CDR3 runs 15 residues. Germline V gene sequence: CDR1 SEHNR, CDR2 FQNEAQ (reference sequence). Trimming took off 0 bases at V and 4 bases at J, with 13 bases between the two ends. In nucleotides, the CDR3 is TGTGCCAGCAGCTTAGCCCCTGACTCCAGTTACGAGCAGTACTTC. Translated, it gives CASSLAPDSSYEQYF.

This clone was observed a handful of times. This chain joins TRBV4-2 and TRBJ2-3; D is unclear. Germline assignment: CDR1 LGHNA and CDR2 YNFKEQ. Trimming removed 0 bases at V and 4 bases at J, with 11 bases between. The CDR3 is 15 residues long. As DNA, the CDR3 is TGTGCCAGCAGCCAAGACTACAAGAGCGCAGATACGCAGTATTTT. Residues: CASSQDYKSADTQYF.

V and J are TRBV4-3 and TRBJ2-1; 7 positions match TRBD2. The CDR3 spans 16 residues. Per the germline V gene, CDR1 is LGHNA and CDR2 is YSLEER. V lost 0 bases and J lost 15; bases outside the gene matches: 17. The CDR3 DNA follows: TGCGCCAGCAGCCAAGACAATCTAGGTGGGAGGGCCCTTGCGTTCTTC. It yields the protein CASSQDNLGGRALAFF.

This clone was found a few times. The V gene is TRBV6-1, the J gene TRBJ1-4, with 10 bases fitting TRBD1. Germline values: CDR1 MNHNS, CDR2 SASEGT. V lost 3 bases to trimming and J lost 6 bases; unmatched junction nucleotides: 1. The CDR3 has 14 amino acids. The CDR3, as DNA: TGTGCCAGCAGTGAGGGACAGGGGTATGAAAAACTGTTTTTT. The encoded protein is CASSEGQGYEKLFF.

The sample holds a few counts of this clone. The chain couples TRBV7-3 to TRBJ2-3; TRBD1 agrees at 7 bases. CDR3 length: 17 residues. J gave up 0 bases and V 3 bases, and 9 bases lay outside the gene matches. Germline CDR1 SGHTA, CDR2 FQGTGA. The CDR3 spells CASSFAQGVLSTDTQYF. The CDR3 DNA reads as TGTGCCAGCAGCTTCGCGCAGGGGGTCCTCAGCACAGATACGCAGTATTTT.

The V call is TRBV4-2, the J call TRBJ1-1; D is perhaps TRBD1 (6 bases). Germline V gene lookup returns CDR1 LGHNA and CDR2 YNFKEQ. V shed 4 bases and J shed 5 bases, with 14 bases lying between them. This CDR3 comprises 14 residues. Here the CDR3 reads CASSLDLTGTEAFF. DNA of the CDR3: TGTGCCAGCAGCCTCGACCTCACAGGGACTGAAGCTTTCTTT.

The chain recombines TRBV29-1 with TRBJ1-2; 11 bases fit TRBD1. The CDR3 covers 11 residues. V shed 4 bases, J shed 8 bases, and the junction held 0 bases outside the gene matches. The germline V gene has CDR1 SQVTM and CDR2 ANQGSEA. This CDR3 is CSVGTGGGYTF. The CDR3 nucleotides read TGCAGCGTTGGGACAGGGGGCGGCTACACCTTC.

The sample holds a few counts of this clone. The rearrangement uses TRBV6-5 and TRBJ1-4; D is unclear. The length of the CDR3 is 14 residues. The V gene lost 8 bases and the J gene lost 2 bases, with 12 bases spanning the gap. Per the germline V gene, CDR1 is MNHEY and CDR2 is SVGAGI. The CDR3 loop is CASAGRLTNEKLFF. CDR3 DNA: TGTGCCAGCGCTGGAAGACTGACTAATGAAAAACTGTTTTTT.

J is TRBJ1-1 and V is TRBV7-9; D perhaps matches TRBD1 (5 bases). The germline V gene has CDR1 SEHNR and CDR2 FQNEAQ (reference sequence). V lost 4 bases and J lost 5, with 14 bases in between. The CDR3 contains 14 residues. The CDR3 region has the DNA TGTGCCAGCAGCTCGACACTTAAGGGGACTGAAGCTTTCTTT. Protein product: CASSSTLKGTEAFF.

This chain connects TRBV5-1 to TRBJ1-1; 9 bases agree with TRBD1. J lost 6 bases, V lost 1 base, and 13 bases had no gene match. This CDR3 has 17 amino acids. The germline V gene encodes CDR1 SGHRS and CDR2 YFSETQ. As DNA, the CDR3 is TGCGCCAGCAGCTTGAACGTCCTTGGGACAGGGAGGGCTGAAGCTTTCTTT. Encoded protein: CASSLNVLGTGRAEAFF.